This section outlines one T cell receptor beta chain sequence together with its context. Its specificity is not known. V was cut by 0 bases and J by 5 bases, with 10 bases left in between. Germline loops: CDR1 SGHRS, CDR2 YFSETQ. The CDR3 consists of 14 residues. The table came from immunoSEQ multiplex PCR; TCRdb's copy has only in-frame clones and leaves some out. There are 180,000 or so clones in the sample; just over 90% occur only once, and about 1.7% lies in the top ten. The sample belongs to a study of T cell responses to AZD1222 COVID-19 vaccine. Study-wide results and caveats: No repertoire was sampled before or during the peak T cell response, only after it.

This rearrangement joins TRBV5-1 to TRBJ2-3; D remains unclear. The receptor was isolated from an adult who received the AZD1222 COVID-19 vaccine. This material consisted of peripheral blood, taken 28 days after the second AZD1222 dose. The CDR3 loop reads CASSLVTDVDTQYF. The CDR3 DNA follows: TGCGCCAGCAGCTTGGTAACCGACGTAGATACGCAGTATTTT. The full variable domain, completed using reference TRBV5-1 and TRBJ2-3, is KAGVTQTPRYLIKTRGQQVTLSCSPISGHRSVSWYQQTPGQGLQFLFEYFSETQRNKGNFPGRFSGRQFSNSRSEMNVSTLELGDSALYLCASSLVTDVDTQYFGPGTRLTVL.